These 7 T cell receptor beta chains came from one sample sequenced in a study of T cell changes during pregnancy in multiple sclerosis. TCRdb's table, derived via immunoSEQ multiplex PCR, lists solely in-frame clones and lacks some. The profile shows around 69,000 clones, 90% to 95% of them singletons. Sequenced material: peripheral blood, taken in the second trimester of pregnancy. The receptor source for this set is a female donor in good health, enrolled as a control in a pregnancy study.

The gene calls are TRBV28 and TRBJ1-2; 7 bases align to TRBD1. V was pared by 6 bases and J by 4 bases, with 11 bases of the junction left unmatched. Per germline, CDR1 MDHEN and CDR2 SYDVKM. This CDR3 has 15 residues. CDR3 nucleotide sequence: TGTGCCAGCAGACTCGCCGGGGCAGGGGGCTATGGCTACACCTTC. Amino acid sequence: CASRLAGAGGYGYTF.

The chain is built from TRBV5-5 and TRBJ2-7; TRBD1 matches 8 bases. This CDR3 has 14 amino acids. The junction had 6 bases not matched to a gene; V was cut back by 3 bases and J by 4 bases. The germline V gene has CDR1 SGHKS and CDR2 YYEKEE (reference sequence). For the CDR3, the DNA is TGTGCCAGCAGCTCGGACAGGGACGGATACGAGCAGTACTTC. Its protein product is CASSSDRDGYEQYF.

This chain links TRBV6-5 with TRBJ2-2; D call uncertain. V was shortened by 2 bases and J by 6 bases, with 16 bases between the two germline ends. Germline V gene data show CDR1 as MNHEY and CDR2 as SVGAGI. The CDR3 loop spans 16 amino acids. The chain's CDR3 is CASSYQYRTTAGELFF. CDR3 coding DNA: TGTGCCAGCAGTTACCAATACAGAACAACGGCCGGGGAGCTGTTTTTT.

The rearrangement uses TRBV5-6 and TRBJ1-1; D is possibly TRBD1 (5 bases). Germline V lookup: CDR1 SGHDT, CDR2 YYEEEE. The CDR3 loop spans 13 amino acids. V was trimmed by 0 bases and J by 11 bases, leaving 14 bases between them. The CDR3 bases are TGTGCCAGCAGCTTGGGGTCAGGGAGGTGGGCTTTCTTT. This codes for CASSLGSGRWAFF.

This clone is a singleton in its sample. The V and J genes are TRBV5-5 and TRBJ2-1; 7 nucleotides agree with TRBD2. V lost 3 bases to trimming and J lost 4 bases; unmatched junction nucleotides: 4. The length of the CDR3 is 14 residues. The germline V gene encodes CDR1 SGHKS and CDR2 YYEKEE (reference sequence). For the CDR3, the DNA is TGTGCCAGCAGCTCGGGGGAGGGGTACAATGAGCAGTTCTTC. Residues: CASSSGEGYNEQFF.

This chain uses TRBV7-3 with TRBJ2-1; the match to TRBD2 covers 9 bases. J lost 5 bases, V lost 5 bases, and 10 bases had no gene match. Germline assignment: CDR1 SGHTA and CDR2 FQGTGA. CDR3 size: 16 residues. The CDR3 loop reads CASSPLGGGVHNEQFF. The CDR3 DNA sequence: TGTGCCAGCAGCCCCCTGGGCGGGGGGGTCCACAATGAGCAGTTCTTC.

This chain uses TRBV30 with TRBJ1-4; 10 bases map to TRBD1. CDR1 GTSNPN and CDR2 SVGIG come from the germline V gene (reference sequence). This CDR3 comprises 15 residues. The V and J ends lost 2 bases and 7 bases, in that order; junction bases with no gene match: 7. The CDR3 nucleotides read TGTGCCTGGAGTTTACTGGGGACAGGGGCTGAAAAACTGTTTTTT. This codes for CAWSLLGTGAEKLFF.